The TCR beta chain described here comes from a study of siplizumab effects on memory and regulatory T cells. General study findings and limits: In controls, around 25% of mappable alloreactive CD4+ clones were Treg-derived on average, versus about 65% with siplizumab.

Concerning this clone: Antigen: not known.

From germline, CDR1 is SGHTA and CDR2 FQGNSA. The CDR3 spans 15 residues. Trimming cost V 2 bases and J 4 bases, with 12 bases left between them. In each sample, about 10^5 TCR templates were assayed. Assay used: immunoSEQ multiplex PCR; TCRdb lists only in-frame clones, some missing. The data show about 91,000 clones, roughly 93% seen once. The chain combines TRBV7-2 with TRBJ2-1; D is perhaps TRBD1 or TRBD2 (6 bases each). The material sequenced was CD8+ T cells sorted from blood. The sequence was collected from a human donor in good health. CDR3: CASSLLGGRYNEQFF. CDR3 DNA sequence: TGTGCCAGCAGCTTATTGGGGGGCCGATACAATGAGCAGTTCTTC.